This T cell receptor (beta chain) was documented in a study of CD8+ T cells in alopecia areata. Turning to the study itself: Tofacitinib administration to treated patients was oral, at 5 to 10 mg twice daily. General study findings and limits: Higher clonality and more expanded CD8+ clones appeared in lesional than normal scalp. Mice showed TCR sharing more clearly than patients did, possibly owing to HLA.

Extraction of RNA preceded its reverse transcription into cDNA, which served as the sequencing template. TCRdb's table, derived via immunoSEQ multiplex PCR, lists solely in-frame clones and lacks some. The sample consists of around 250,000 clones, roughly two thirds of them appearing once. Comment on this clone: Its specificity is not known.

This CDR3 has 11 residues. Germline V lookup: CDR1 SQVTM, CDR2 ANQGSEA. V was pared by 7 bases and J by 4 bases, with 7 bases between. Sorted out of PBMCs were CD4+ T cells and CD8+ T cells. The V and J genes are TRBV29-1 and TRBJ1-4; the D gene is possibly TRBD1 (5 bases). The receptor's source is a human donor with alopecia areata. The material was CD4+ T cells sorted from blood, obtained at week 0. CDR3 loop: CSGGHNEKLFF. CDR3 in DNA: TGCAGCGGCGGACATAATGAAAAACTGTTTTTT.